Each of the 5 T cell receptor beta chains below was sequenced from the same sample in a study of Ad26.COV2.S vaccination and SARS-CoV-2 variants. Produced via immunoSEQ multiplex PCR; TCRdb's table is partial and in-frame only. This table has 150,000 to 200,000 clones, approximately 90% appearing once. Sequenced material: peripheral blood, taken after recovery from COVID-19. Receptor source: a human donor who had recovered from COVID-19.

The chain couples TRBV7-2 to TRBJ2-5; D is undetermined. The CDR3 consists of 12 residues. V shed 1 base and J shed 5 bases, with 5 bases lying between them. Germline CDR1 is SGHTA and CDR2 is FQGNSA. This CDR3 is CASSLVRETQYF. CDR3 bases: TGTGCCAGCAGCTTAGTCCGGGAGACCCAGTACTTC.

The V call is TRBV15, the J call TRBJ1-1; D not certain. Germline-derived CDR1 and CDR2 are LNHNV and YYDKDF (reference sequence). Trimming took off 0 bases at V and 7 bases at J, with 15 bases between the two ends. The CDR3 has 15 residues. CDR3 region: CATSRDLNSFIEAFF. As DNA, the CDR3 is TGTGCCACCAGCAGAGATCTTAACAGTTTTATTGAAGCTTTCTTT.

The chain carries TRBV5-4 and TRBJ2-3; TRBD1 agrees at 7 bases. Germline CDR1 SGHNT, CDR2 YYREEE (reference sequence). This CDR3 is built from 16 residues. Trimming removed 5 bases from V and 0 bases from J; junction bases left unmatched: 9. This chain's CDR3 is CASRRTGQTSTDTQYF. The CDR3 nucleotides read TGTGCCAGCAGACGGACAGGTCAGACTAGCACAGATACGCAGTATTTT.

The V and J genes are TRBV9 and TRBJ2-5, with D uncertain. V shed 4 bases and J shed 0 bases, with 13 bases lying between them. CDR1 and CDR2 from the germline V gene are SGDLS and YYNGEE. CDR3 length: 15 amino acids. For the CDR3, the DNA is TGTGCCAGCAGCCCGACCGGTGGGTACCAAGAGACCCAGTACTTC. Translation: CASSPTGGYQETQYF.

The chain recombines TRBV2 with TRBJ2-2; the D call may be TRBD1 or TRBD2 (5 bases each). The CDR3 is 15 amino acids. CDR1 is SNHLY and CDR2 is FYNNEI in the germline V gene. V was trimmed by 4 bases and J by 4 bases, leaving 13 bases between them. Here the CDR3 reads CASSAGPGSTGELFF. CDR3 nucleotide sequence: TGTGCCAGCAGTGCGGGGCCAGGGAGCACCGGGGAGCTGTTTTTT.